Below, one TCR beta chain is given with its context. The data derive from a study of blood T cell repertoires in COVID-19. As for the study in general: Spain, Italy and the United States supplied samples that represented acute and convalescent COVID-19. Nucleic acid was either cDNA or gDNA, and it came from T cells, B-cell-depleted T cells, or PBMCs.

Per the original methods: It was from reference gene primer amplification that nucleated cell counts were estimated. Some clones are missing from TCRdb's copy, which holds only in-frame ones; the method was immunoSEQ multiplex PCR. The V and J calls and clone size are taken from that table; D and trimming were inferred from the DNA. The sample lists roughly 120,000 clones; over 70% were seen once. Trimming cost V 4 bases and J 3 bases; bases outside gene matches: 8. The CDR3 contains 15 residues. Germline V gene data show CDR1 as SGHNT and CDR2 as YYREEE (reference sequence). Sequenced: peripheral blood. The receptor was isolated from a human donor in a cohort sampled during active or convalescent COVID-19. The V call is TRBV5-4, the J call TRBJ1-1, with 8 bases matching TRBD1. The CDR3 protein is CASSPKTGGDTEAFF. In DNA, the CDR3 is TGTGCCAGCAGCCCAAAAACAGGGGGAGACACTGAAGCTTTCTTT.